This paragraph reports one TCR beta chain. Its antigen is not known. The sample is drawn from a study of early T cells in non-severe SARS-CoV-2 infection. Study summary: Bulk RNA from unsorted whole blood was sequenced; chains were unpaired.

Study observations and caveats: VDJdb matches were skewed toward anti-spike CD8 T cell responses.

The CDR3 covers 17 residues. V was clipped by 0 bases and J by 12 bases, with 27 bases between them. Germline assignment: CDR1 GTSNPN and CDR2 SVGIG (reference sequence). Individual cDNA molecules were tagged with unique molecular identifiers. Via MiXCR, TCRdb re-called the 5' RACE reads, giving one row per CDR3 protein. In the table there are around 58,000 distinct CDR3 sequences, roughly 8% of which are singletons. The receptor was isolated from an adult who was a healthcare worker with PCR-confirmed SARS-CoV-2 infection or an uninfected control (not recorded which). The source was whole blood, collected at baseline. The gene calls are TRBV30 and TRBJ2-1; the D is unclear. CDR3: CAWSVSRTHFPAMGQFF. The CDR3 DNA reads as TGTGCCTGGAGTGTATCCCGGACGCATTTTCCGGCAATGGGGCAGTTCTTC.